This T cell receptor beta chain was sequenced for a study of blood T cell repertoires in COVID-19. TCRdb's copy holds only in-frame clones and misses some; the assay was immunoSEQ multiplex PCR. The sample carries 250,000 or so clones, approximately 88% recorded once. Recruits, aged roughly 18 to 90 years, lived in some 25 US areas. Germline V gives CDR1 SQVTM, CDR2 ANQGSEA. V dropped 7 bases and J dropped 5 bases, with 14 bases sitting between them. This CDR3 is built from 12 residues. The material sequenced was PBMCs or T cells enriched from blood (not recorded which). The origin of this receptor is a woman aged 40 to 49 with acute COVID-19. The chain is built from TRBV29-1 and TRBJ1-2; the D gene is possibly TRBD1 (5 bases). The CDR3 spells CSDRDRGYGYTF. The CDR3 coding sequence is TGCAGCGATCGGGACCGGGGGTATGGCTACACCTTC.